Below are 22 T cell receptor beta chains sequenced from a single sample in a study of metastatic and nonmetastatic thyroid tumors. TCRdb re-called the PCR reads via MiXCR. The repertoire holds more than 40,000 clones, with roughly 16% as singletons. No treatment had been given to any patient before thyroid surgery. Sequences were obtained from blood. The receptors were sampled from a female donor with papillary thyroid cancer or a benign thyroid nodule (not recorded which). Some clones in this sample may be carry-over from other donors' samples.

This clone qualifies as medium-sized. This chain joins TRBV6-1 and TRBJ2-1; D is undetermined. CDR1 MNHNS and CDR2 SASEGT come from the germline V gene. CDR3 size: 13 residues. V lost 5 bases to trimming and J lost 4 bases, with 9 bases between them. DNA for the CDR3: TGTGCCAGCAGTTCCAGGATTTACAATGAGCAGTTCTTC. This translates into CASSSRIYNEQFF.

This clone was picked up many times. The V and J genes are TRBV12-3 or TRBV12-4 and TRBJ1-1; no clear D gene. The CDR3 covers 12 residues. V lost 6 bases to trimming and J lost 7 bases, with 12 bases between them. CDR3 nucleotide sequence: TGTGCCAGCAGCCTAGGATCCTTTGAAGCTTTCTTT. This encodes CASSLGSFEAFF.

By frequency in the sample, this clone is medium-sized (0.01 to 0.1%). Distinct nucleotide sequences in the sample also encode this CDR3. The V and J genes are TRBV12-3 or TRBV12-4 and TRBJ2-2, with 10 bases that match TRBD2. The CDR3 runs 16 residues. J gave up 7 bases and V 5 bases, and 10 bases lay outside the gene matches. For the CDR3, the DNA is TGTGCCAGCAGTCCCCGGGGTAGCGGGAGGAGCGGGGAGCTGTTTTTT. It translates to CASSPRGSGRSGELFF.

The rearrangement joins TRBV28 to TRBJ2-2; 7 bases line up with TRBD2. The germline gives CDR1 MDHEN, CDR2 SYDVKM. This CDR3 is 15 amino acids long. The V and J ends lost 5 bases and 4 bases, in that order; junction bases with no gene match: 7. The DNA of the CDR3 is TGTGCCAGCAGTGTCGGCGGGAGTGTCACCGGGGAGCTGTTTTTT. Protein product: CASSVGGSVTGELFF.

Judged by abundance, this clone is medium-sized. V gene TRBV28 combines with J gene TRBJ2-2; 16 bases fit TRBD2. In germline, CDR1 is MDHEN, CDR2 SYDVKM. The CDR3 is made up of 17 amino acids. V was pared by 4 bases and J by 6 bases, with 5 bases of the junction left unmatched. The CDR3 DNA reads TGTGCCAGCAGTTCCTGGGGACTAGCGGGAGGGCCCGGGGAGCTGTTTTTT. Translation gives CASSSWGLAGGPGELFF.

This clone has just a few counts. Given a much more abundant clone one base away, this may be a read error. This sequence joins TRBV11-1 and TRBJ2-3; 8 nucleotides agree with TRBD2. Germline V gene sequence: CDR1 SGHAT, CDR2 FQDESV (reference sequence). CDR3 length: 15 amino acids. As DNA, the CDR3 is TGTGCCAGCAGCTTGGCCCTAGCGGGCACGGATACGCAGTATTTT. Translated: CASSLALAGTDTQYF.

This clone was detected ten times or more. V is TRBV12-3 or TRBV12-4 and J is TRBJ2-5; TRBD2 is a possible D gene (6 bases). V dropped 5 bases and J dropped 1 base, with 8 bases sitting between them. This CDR3 has 13 amino acids. CDR3 residues: CASSGGIQETQYF. The CDR3 DNA sequence: TGTGCCAGCAGTGGAGGGATCCAAGAGACCCAGTACTTC.

This clone showed up many times. CDR3 sequence (DNA): TGTGCCAGCGATAAGGGCATGACTAGCTCCTACAATGAGCAGTTCTTC. This encodes CASDKGMTSSYNEQFF. The gene calls are TRBV2 and TRBJ2-1; tentatively, D is TRBD2 (6 bases). The germline V gene encodes CDR1 SNHLY and CDR2 FYNNEI. The CDR3 covers 16 residues. Trimming stripped 8 bases from V and 0 bases from J, with 17 bases between.

This clone was detected many times. J is TRBJ2-7 and V is TRBV5-8, with 12 bases identical to TRBD2. The J segment lost 0 bases and the V segment lost 4 bases, leaving 5 bases of the junction unmatched. Germline CDR1 and CDR2: SGHTS and YDEGEE. This CDR3 contains 16 residues. The CDR3 DNA reads as TGTGCCAGCAGCCCCAGACTAGCGGGAGCCTCCTACGAGCAGTACTTC. This encodes CASSPRLAGASYEQYF.

This clone was counted only a few times. Since no conserved phenylalanine or tryptophan closes the CDR3, a read error is the likely cause. The DNA is left out, because the CDR3 cannot be placed on it with certainty; the CDR3 is given as TCRdb lists it. The chain recombines TRBV6-1 with TRBJ1-5. Per germline, CDR1 MNHNS and CDR2 SASEGT. The CDR3 comprises 13 residues, both ends counted. CDR3 residues: CASRAQGYQPRHS.

In its sample, this clone was seen many times. The V call is TRBV6-2 or TRBV6-3, the J call TRBJ1-1; 8 nucleotides line up with TRBD1. Looked up from germline, CDR1 is MNHEY and CDR2 is SVGEGT. Trimming took 8 bases from V and 4 from J; bases not matched to a gene: 6. The CDR3 covers 13 residues. The CDR3 here is CASGDRSSTEAFF. Here the CDR3 DNA reads TGTGCCAGCGGGGACAGGTCAAGCACTGAAGCTTTCTTT.

Many counts were recorded for this clone. The gene calls are TRBV5-1 and TRBJ2-7; D is perhaps TRBD1 (5 bases). From germline, CDR1 is SGHRS and CDR2 YFSETQ. The CDR3 runs to 17 residues. Trimming removed 0 bases from V and 0 bases from J, with 16 bases in between. The CDR3 DNA reads as TGCGCCAGCAGCTTGGGGTCCCTCAGGGATTTCTCCTACGAGCAGTACTTC. Translating it yields CASSLGSLRDFSYEQYF.

As concerns this clone: This may come from a read error, since a much larger clone is one base off. The rearrangement uses TRBV6-1 and TRBJ2-7, with a tentative D call TRBD1 (6 bases). V lost 7 bases, J lost 12 bases, and 13 bases lay in between. There are 10 residues in the CDR3. CDR1 is MNHNS, CDR2 SASEGT, per germline. CDR3 region: CASTQGKVYF. In nucleotides, the CDR3 is TGTGCCAGCACCCAGGGGAAGGTGTACTTC.

This clone was found once. This chain links TRBV5-1 with TRBJ2-5, with 7 positions matching TRBD1. Trimming cost V 3 bases and J 3 bases; bases outside gene matches: 8. Germline CDR1 SGHRS, CDR2 YFSETQ. The CDR3 is 15 amino acids. CDR3 nucleotide sequence: TGCGCCAGCAGCTCGAGATTCGGGACAGAAGAGACCCAGTACTTC. It encodes CASSSRFGTEETQYF.

At least ten counts were recorded for this clone. The V call is TRBV10-3, the J call TRBJ1-1; D uncertain. V was cut by 0 bases and J by 6 bases, with 8 bases left in between. Germline CDR1 ENHRY, CDR2 SYGVKD. This CDR3 is built from 13 residues. This chain's CDR3 is CAISESGSAEAFF. The CDR3 region has the DNA TGTGCCATCAGTGAGTCTGGGAGTGCTGAAGCTTTCTTT.

This clone was seen many times. The V gene is TRBV6-1, the J gene TRBJ2-7, with 10 bases fitting TRBD1. The CDR3 spans 13 residues. J lost 2 bases, V lost 8 bases, and 3 bases had no gene match. The germline gives CDR1 MNHNS, CDR2 SASEGT. The CDR3 DNA follows: TGTGCCAGCCACGGACAGGGGGCCTACGAGCAGTACTTC. This sequence encodes CASHGQGAYEQYF.

Concerning this clone itself: A read error may explain this, as a much larger clone is one base away. This chain connects TRBV7-6 to TRBJ2-5; no clear D gene. Germline loops: CDR1 SGHVS, CDR2 FNYEAQ. This CDR3 has 15 amino acids. Here the CDR3 DNA reads TGTGCCAGCATCTTAACTCCGCAAAAGGGAGAGACCCAGTACTTC. Translation gives CASILTPQKGETQYF.

This clone has a handful of counts. The V and J genes are TRBV27 and TRBJ2-1; 9 bases are shared with TRBD2. CDR1 and CDR2 (germline): MNHEY, SMNVEV (reference sequence). V shed 10 bases and J 4 bases; nucleotides not matched to a gene: 8. The CDR3 extends over 14 amino acids. CDR3 nucleotides: TGTGCCACCTCTATAGCGGGAGTGTACAATGAGCAGTTCTTC. It codes for CATSIAGVYNEQFF.

The chain has TRBV25-1 and TRBJ2-1, with 8 bases lining up with TRBD2. The CDR3 is made up of 19 amino acids. After removal of 5 bases from V and 2 bases from J, the junction contained 17 bases not matched to a gene. Germline values: CDR1 MGHDK, CDR2 SYGVNS. The DNA for the CDR3 is TGTGCCAGCAGTCCATCTACCGTCATAGCGGGAACGACCTACAATGAGCAGTTCTTC. Translated: CASSPSTVIAGTTYNEQFF.

This clone has ten or more counts. The chain has TRBV28 and TRBJ2-5, with TRBD1 as a possible D gene (8 bases). The length of the CDR3 is 15 residues. V was cut by 4 bases and J by 2 bases, with 14 bases left in between. Germline V gene sequence: CDR1 MDHEN, CDR2 SYDVKM. In DNA, the CDR3 is TGTGCCAGCAGTTACGGACAGGGAGGGCAAGAGACCCAGTACTTC. Translated: CASSYGQGGQETQYF.

This rearrangement joins TRBV9 to TRBJ2-1, with 9 bases lining up with TRBD1. Looked up from germline, CDR1 is SGDLS and CDR2 is YYNGEE. J lost 4 bases, V lost 4 bases, and 12 bases had no gene match. This CDR3 contains 17 residues. In nucleotides, the CDR3 is TGTGCCAGCAGCCCCAACCGACAGGGGGTGGGATACAATGAGCAGTTCTTC. Translating gives CASSPNRQGVGYNEQFF.

This clone was seen ten or more times. V and J are TRBV19 and TRBJ1-2; D is unresolved. Looked up from germline, CDR1 is LNHDA and CDR2 is SQIVND (reference sequence). The V end was cut by 7 bases, the J end by 7 bases, with 13 bases between. The CDR3 has 12 amino acids. The CDR3 region is CASTTEPLGYTF. The DNA of the CDR3 is TGTGCCAGTACGACGGAACCTCTTGGCTACACCTTC.